The 8 T cell receptor beta chains given below trace back to one sample, sequenced in a study of CD8 T cells in ankylosing spondylitis. TCRdb redid the calling of the 5' RACE reads with MiXCR, one entry per CDR3 protein. Of 250,000 or so distinct CDR3 sequences listed, 20% to 30% are singletons. Sample: blood, either unsorted or a sorted T cell fraction (not recorded which). Receptors were obtained from a male donor with ankylosing spondylitis or in good health (not recorded which).

This clonotype has only a few counts. The J gene is TRBJ1-5, the V gene TRBV6-5, with D unresolved. The CDR3 spans 16 residues. Per germline, CDR1 MNHEY and CDR2 SVGAGI. The V gene lost 5 bases and the J gene lost 2 bases, with 16 bases spanning the gap. The chain's CDR3 is CASSTLTVPGNQPQHF. CDR3 bases: TGTGCCAGCAGTACTCTTACAGTGCCCGGCAATCAGCCCCAGCATTTT.

This clonotype occurred many times. This chain connects TRBV12-3 or TRBV12-4 to TRBJ1-2; possibly TRBD1 for D (5 bases). Between the trimmed V and J ends, which lost 7 bases and 4 bases, there was a span of 13 bases. The CDR3 contains 13 residues. CDR3 amino acids: CASNSRGGYGYTF. CDR3 bases: TGTGCCAGCAATTCCCGTGGGGGCTATGGCTACACCTTC.

This clonotype was counted a few times. This sequence joins TRBV7-2 and TRBJ2-1; 10 bases map to TRBD2. Germline CDR1 reads SGHTA; CDR2 reads FQGNSA. The V and J ends lost 1 base and 8 bases, in that order; junction bases with no gene match: 5. The CDR3 sequence is 15 residues long. The CDR3 region is CASSLGPSGGYEQFF. The CDR3 region has the DNA TGTGCCAGCAGCTTAGGACCTAGCGGGGGATATGAGCAGTTCTTC.

The chain links TRBV6-6 to TRBJ2-7; D perhaps matches TRBD1 (6 bases). Trimming took off 11 bases at V and 1 base at J, with 12 bases between the two ends. The germline V gene encodes CDR1 MNHNY and CDR2 SVGAGI (reference sequence). This CDR3 is 12 amino acids long. The CDR3: CAVGTKSYEQYF. CDR3 sequence (DNA): TGTGCCGTAGGGACAAAATCCTACGAGCAGTACTTC.

V is TRBV10-3 and J is TRBJ2-1; D ambiguous. Germline V gene lookup returns CDR1 ENHRY and CDR2 SYGVKD. This CDR3 spans 15 amino acids. V was clipped by 2 bases and J by 0 bases, with 8 bases between them. DNA of the CDR3: TGTGCCATCAGTGAGAGTTGGACCTCCTACAATGAGCAGTTCTTC. Its translation is CAISESWTSYNEQFF.

The chain links TRBV27 to TRBJ1-2; D is ambiguous. CDR1 and CDR2 from the germline V gene are MNHEY and SMNVEV (reference sequence). The ends were cut back, 10 bases at V and 7 bases at J, with 19 bases in the middle. CDR3 length equals 13 residues. For the CDR3, the DNA is TGTGCCACCCCAGACGGTGGTGTAGTTGGCTACACCTTC. It yields the protein CATPDGGVVGYTF.

The CDR3 nucleotides read TGTGCCTCCACCACCCAGGTACGGAGGGGACCCTACAATGAGCAGTTCTTC. Translating gives CASTTQVRRGPYNEQFF. The chain is built from TRBV3-1 and TRBJ2-1, with D possibly matching TRBD2 (6 bases). CDR3 length equals 17 residues. Trimming shortened V by 11 bases and J by 2 bases, and 25 bases separated the two germline ends. Germline loops: CDR1 LGHDT, CDR2 YNNKEL (reference sequence).

The chain links TRBV20-1 to TRBJ2-1, with D unclear. The CDR3 is 15 amino acids. Germline CDR1 is DFQATT and CDR2 is SNEGSKA (reference sequence). Trimming shortened V by 2 bases and J by 3 bases, and 14 bases separated the two germline ends. In nucleotides, the CDR3 is TGCAGTGCTAGACTGGCGAGCCCAAGCTACAATGAGCAGTTCTTC. Translated, it gives CSARLASPSYNEQFF.